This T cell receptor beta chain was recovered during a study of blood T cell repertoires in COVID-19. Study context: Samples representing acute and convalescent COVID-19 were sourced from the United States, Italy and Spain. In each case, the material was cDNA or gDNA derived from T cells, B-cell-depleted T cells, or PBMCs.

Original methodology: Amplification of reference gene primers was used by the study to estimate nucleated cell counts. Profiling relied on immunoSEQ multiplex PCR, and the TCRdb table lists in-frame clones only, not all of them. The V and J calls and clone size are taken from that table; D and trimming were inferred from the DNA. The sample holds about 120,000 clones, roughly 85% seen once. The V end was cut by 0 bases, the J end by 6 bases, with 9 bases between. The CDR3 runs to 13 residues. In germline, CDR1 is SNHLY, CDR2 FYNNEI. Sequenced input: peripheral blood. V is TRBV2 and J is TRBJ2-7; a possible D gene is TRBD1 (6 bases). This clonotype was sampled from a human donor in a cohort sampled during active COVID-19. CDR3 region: CASSEALGGEQYF. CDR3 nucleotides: TGTGCCAGCAGTGAAGCGTTAGGGGGCGAGCAGTACTTC.